This passage covers 5 T cell receptor beta chains from one sample sequenced in a study of beta chain features in type 1 diabetes. Expressed TCRB transcripts were sequenced after all isolated RNA was converted to cDNA. Libraries were prepared by immunoSEQ multiplex PCR; TCRdb keeps only in-frame clonotypes and omits some of them. The sample shows about 290,000 clones, under 8.5% of them seen only once. The material sequenced was central memory CD4+ T cells from blood. The source is a woman aged 18 to 35 in good health.

V and J are TRBV7-8 and TRBJ1-1; 10 positions agree with TRBD1. V was clipped by 5 bases and J by 4 bases; unmatched bases: 4. The CDR3 covers 14 residues. Per the germline V gene, CDR1 is SGHVS and CDR2 is FQNEAQ. The CDR3 nucleotides are TGTGCCAGCAGCCGGGGACAGGGGATCACTGAAGCTTTCTTT. It is translated as CASSRGQGITEAFF.

The chain uses TRBV4-1 and TRBJ1-5, with 7 bases matching TRBD1. Germline lookup yields CDR1 MGHRA and CDR2 YSYEKL. The CDR3 has 15 amino acids. V was pared by 0 bases and J by 6 bases, with 5 bases of the junction left unmatched. Here the CDR3 reads CASSQEGTVAQPQHF. CDR3 bases: TGCGCCAGCAGCCAAGAGGGGACAGTCGCTCAGCCCCAGCATTTT.

V gene TRBV29-1 combines with J gene TRBJ1-4; D is perhaps TRBD1 (5 bases). From germline, CDR1 is SQVTM and CDR2 ANQGSEA. V shed 4 bases and J shed 0 bases, with 12 bases lying between them. The CDR3 extends over 15 amino acids. The CDR3 nucleotides read TGCAGCGTTGTAGGGGATGGGGCAACTAATGAAAAACTGTTTTTT. Protein sequence: CSVVGDGATNEKLFF.

This clone was counted at least ten times. This chain joins TRBV5-1 and TRBJ2-2; D not certain. The CDR3 spans 16 residues. The germline V gene encodes CDR1 SGHRS and CDR2 YFSETQ. V was trimmed by 0 bases and J by 3 bases, leaving 12 bases between them. CDR3 in amino acids: CASSLEGLSYTGELFF. The DNA for the CDR3 is TGCGCCAGCAGCTTGGAAGGTTTGAGTTACACCGGGGAGCTGTTTTTT.

In its sample, this clone was seen many times. As DNA, the CDR3 is TGCGCCAGCAGCCGAGACAGGGACAATGAGCAGTTCTTC. It encodes CASSRDRDNEQFF. V and J are TRBV4-1 and TRBJ2-1, with TRBD1 matching 7 bases. The germline CDR1 and CDR2 sequences are MGHRA and YSYEKL. V dropped 4 bases and J dropped 5; count of bases not matched to a gene: 2. The CDR3 covers 13 residues.